This TCR beta chain was found in a study of immune evolution from preneoplasia to lung adenocarcinoma. This clone appeared a single time. J lost 1 base, V lost 1 base, and 8 bases had no gene match. This CDR3 spans 17 amino acids. CDR1 LNHDA and CDR2 SQIVND come from the germline V gene (reference sequence). Method: immunoSEQ multiplex PCR; TCRdb's copy keeps in-frame clones and lacks some. Of about 4,800 clones listed, roughly 86% are singletons. The specimen was FFPE lung adenocarcinoma in situ tissue. V and J are TRBV19 and TRBJ1-2; TRBD1 matches at 8 bases. This TCR was sampled from a person aged 65 to 79 with lung adenocarcinoma. This CDR3 reads CASSIGQGTRDNYGYTF. CDR3 sequence (DNA): TGTGCCAGTAGTATAGGACAGGGGACCCGTGATAACTATGGCTACACCTTC.